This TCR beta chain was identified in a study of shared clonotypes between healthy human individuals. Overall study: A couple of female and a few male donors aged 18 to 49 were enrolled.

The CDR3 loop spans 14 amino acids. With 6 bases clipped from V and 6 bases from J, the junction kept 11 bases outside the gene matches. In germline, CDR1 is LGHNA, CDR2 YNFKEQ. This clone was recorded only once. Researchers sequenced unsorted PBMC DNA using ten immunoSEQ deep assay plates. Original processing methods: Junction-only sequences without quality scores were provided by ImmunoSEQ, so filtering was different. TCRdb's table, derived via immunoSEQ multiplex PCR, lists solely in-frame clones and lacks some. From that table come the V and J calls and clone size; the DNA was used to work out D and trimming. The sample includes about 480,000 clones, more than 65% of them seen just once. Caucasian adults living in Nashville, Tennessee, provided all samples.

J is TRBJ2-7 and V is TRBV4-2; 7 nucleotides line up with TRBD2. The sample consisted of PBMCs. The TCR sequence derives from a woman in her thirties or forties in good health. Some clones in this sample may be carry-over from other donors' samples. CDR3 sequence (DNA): TGTGCCAGCAGGGAACTAGCGAACTACGGCGAGCAGTACTTC. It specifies CASRELANYGEQYF.